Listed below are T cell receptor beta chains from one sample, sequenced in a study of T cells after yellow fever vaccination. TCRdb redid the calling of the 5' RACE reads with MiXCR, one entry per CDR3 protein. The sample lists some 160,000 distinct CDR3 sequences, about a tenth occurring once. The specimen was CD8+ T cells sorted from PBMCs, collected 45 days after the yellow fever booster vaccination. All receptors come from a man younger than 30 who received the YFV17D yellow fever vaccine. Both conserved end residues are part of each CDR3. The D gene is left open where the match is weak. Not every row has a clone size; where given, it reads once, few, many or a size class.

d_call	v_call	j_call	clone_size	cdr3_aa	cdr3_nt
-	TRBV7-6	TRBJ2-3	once	CARHDGADTQYF	TGTGCCCGCCATGATGGGGCAGATACGCAGTATTTT
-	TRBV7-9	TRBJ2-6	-	CASSSGSGAAGANVLTF	TGTGCCAGCAGCTCCGGGTCGGGGGCAGCAGGGGCCAACGTCCTGACTTTC
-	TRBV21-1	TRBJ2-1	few	CASSQRTGEGYNEQFF	TGTGCCAGCAGCCAACGGACGGGGGAAGGCTACAATGAGCAGTTCTTC
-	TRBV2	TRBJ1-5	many	CASSELNQPQHF	TGTGCCAGCAGTGAGTTGAATCAGCCCCAGCATTTT
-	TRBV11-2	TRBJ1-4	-	CASSSGGAVATNEKLFF	TGTGCCAGCAGCTCGGGGGGAGCCGTTGCAACTAATGAAAAACTGTTTTTT
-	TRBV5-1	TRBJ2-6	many	CASSLYSGANVLTF	TGCGCCAGCAGCTTGTACTCTGGGGCCAACGTCCTGACTTTC
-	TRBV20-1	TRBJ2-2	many	CSVWDLNTGELFF	TGCAGTGTTTGGGACCTCAACACCGGGGAGCTGTTTTTT
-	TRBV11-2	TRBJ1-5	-	CASSTGSQPQHF	TGTGCCAGCAGCACAGGGTCGCAGCCCCAGCATTTT
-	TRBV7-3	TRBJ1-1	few	CASSSVGGASAEAFF	TGTGCCAGCAGCTCCGTAGGAGGGGCCAGCGCTGAAGCTTTCTTT
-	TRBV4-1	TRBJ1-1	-	CASSQGAMNTEAFF	TGCGCCAGCAGCCAAGGGGCAATGAACACTGAAGCTTTCTTT
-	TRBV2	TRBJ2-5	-	CAIVGGETQYF	TGTGCCATCGTTGGGGGAGAGACCCAGTACTTC
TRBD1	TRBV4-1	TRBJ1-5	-	CASSHPDRDGQPQHF	TGCGCCAGCAGCCACCCCGACAGGGATGGTCAGCCCCAGCATTTT
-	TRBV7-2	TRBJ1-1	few	CASSLAYPRRGNTEAFF	TGTGCCAGCAGCTTAGCTTATCCTAGGCGGGGGAACACTGAAGCTTTCTTT
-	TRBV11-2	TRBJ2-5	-	CASSSRGGQETQYF	TGTGCCAGCAGCTCAAGGGGAGGCCAAGAGACCCAGTACTTC